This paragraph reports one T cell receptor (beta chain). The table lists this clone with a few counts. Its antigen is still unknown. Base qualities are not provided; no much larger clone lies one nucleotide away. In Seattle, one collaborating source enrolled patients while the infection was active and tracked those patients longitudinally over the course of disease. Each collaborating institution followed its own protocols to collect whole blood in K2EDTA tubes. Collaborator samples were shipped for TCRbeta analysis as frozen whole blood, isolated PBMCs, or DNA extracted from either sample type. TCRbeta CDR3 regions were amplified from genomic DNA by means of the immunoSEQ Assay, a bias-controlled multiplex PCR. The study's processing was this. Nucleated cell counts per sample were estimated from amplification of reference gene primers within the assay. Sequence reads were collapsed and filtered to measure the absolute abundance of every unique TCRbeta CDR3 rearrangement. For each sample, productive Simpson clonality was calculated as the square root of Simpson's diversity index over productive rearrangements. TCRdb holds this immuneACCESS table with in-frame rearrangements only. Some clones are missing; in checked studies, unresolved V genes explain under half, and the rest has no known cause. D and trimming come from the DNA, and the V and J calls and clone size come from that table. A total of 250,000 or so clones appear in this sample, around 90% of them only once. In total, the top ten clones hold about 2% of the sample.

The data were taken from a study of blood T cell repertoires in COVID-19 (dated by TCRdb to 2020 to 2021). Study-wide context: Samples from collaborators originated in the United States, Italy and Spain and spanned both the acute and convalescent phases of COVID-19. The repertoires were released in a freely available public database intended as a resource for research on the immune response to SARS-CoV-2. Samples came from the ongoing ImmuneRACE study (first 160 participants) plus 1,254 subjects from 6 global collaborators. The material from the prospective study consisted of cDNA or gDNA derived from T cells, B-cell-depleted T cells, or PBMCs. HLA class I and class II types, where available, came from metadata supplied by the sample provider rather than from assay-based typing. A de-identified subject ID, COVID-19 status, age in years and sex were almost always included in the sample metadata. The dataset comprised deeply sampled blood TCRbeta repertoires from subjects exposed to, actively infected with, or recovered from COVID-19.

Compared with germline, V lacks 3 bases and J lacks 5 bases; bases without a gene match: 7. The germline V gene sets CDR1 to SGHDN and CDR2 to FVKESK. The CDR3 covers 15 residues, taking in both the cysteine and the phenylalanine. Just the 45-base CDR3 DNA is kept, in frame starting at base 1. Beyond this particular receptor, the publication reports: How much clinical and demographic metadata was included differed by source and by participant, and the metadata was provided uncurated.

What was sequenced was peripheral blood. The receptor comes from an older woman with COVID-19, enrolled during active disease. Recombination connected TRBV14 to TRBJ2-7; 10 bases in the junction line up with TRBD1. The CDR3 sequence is CASSHQTGGRDEQYF. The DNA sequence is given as TGTGCCAGCAGCCACCAGACAGGGGGCAGGGACGAGCAGTACTTC.